This record concerns one TCR beta chain sequence. The CDR3 is 15 amino acids. V lost 0 bases and J lost 5, with 14 bases in between. The germline gives CDR1 SGDLS, CDR2 YYNGEE. This entry belongs to a study of shared clonotypes between healthy human individuals. Profiling relied on immunoSEQ multiplex PCR, and the TCRdb table lists in-frame clones only, not all of them. Among 1.6 million or so clones listed, around 97% were seen once. Sequencing used naive CD4+ T cells sorted from blood. Subset noted: CD45RA+ positively selected. This rearrangement joins TRBV9 to TRBJ1-1; D gene unclear. The receptor's source is a man between 25 and 39 years old in good health. As DNA, the CDR3 is TGTGCCAGCAGCGTAGAACCCCAGGAAATAACTGAAGCTTTCTTT. Protein product: CASSVEPQEITEAFF. The variable domain in full, with the rest retrieved from reference TRBV9 and TRBJ1-1, is DSGVTQTPKHLITATGQRVTLRCSPRSGDLSVYWYQQSLDQGLQFLIQYYNGEERAKGNILERFSAQQFPDLHSELNLSSLELGDSALYFCASSVEPQEITEAFFGQGTRLTVV.